This note documents a single TCR beta chain sequence. The clone's antigen remains unknown. Base-call qualities are not available, and no considerably larger clone is one nucleotide away. This sample stems from a study of long-term antiretroviral therapy in people with HIV (dated by TCRdb to between 2021 and 2022). In the study overall: The earliest samples were collected about a decade before the 2015 WHO recommendation for immediate ART, when ART was typically delayed until CD4 counts fell. A total of some 200 cryopreserved PBMC samples came from around 30 adults with confirmed HIV infection and were collected serially over a mean of roughly 6 years (range 1-12). No cross-contamination during QIAcube processing was seen in test extractions of a monoclonal T-cell line run alongside 33 polyclonal samples. A retrospective serial study tested whether ART initiation and durable HIV suppression were associated with changes in peripheral blood TRB repertoire composition and diversity. Eleven of the 30 participants with HIV were female. Overall results and qualifications from the work: Narrower CDR3 length ranges were observed in HIV repertoires than in controls, and an antigen-experienced repertoire with only a slight naive shift after ART was suggested by the network structure. Expanded TRB clones identified before ART initiation dominated the repertoire across all time points, though the dominance fluctuated and decreased in many PLHIV after ART. Inferences about post-ART repertoire changes are limited because no data were available on ART adherence, viral resistance or therapy changes. Unsorted PBMC were profiled instead of sorted CD4+ and CD8+ T cells because pre-ART samples had limited cell numbers. Because PBMC availability was limited, only the TCR beta chain was sequenced, with no alpha chain pairing. ART initiation was associated with a significant increase in TRB diversity, but diversity stayed significantly below transplant donor controls even after long-term ART. The samples were dated from about 2004 to 2018, and the ART regimens that were used may be less effective than current ART regimens.

Inclusion was restricted to participants for whom at least one PBMC sample before ART initiation and at least two post-ART samples were available. All participants with HIV were treated in the United States of America. Before DNA extraction, cryopreserved samples of roughly 0.9-11 million PBMC were thawed and washed. At the time of the earliest PBMC sample, participants with HIV were aged between about 20 and 54 years. PBMC samples from each participant spanned 1-4 timepoints before ART initiation and 2-8 timepoints after ART initiation, with a median of 7 samples. Serial HIV viral load, CD4+ T-cell count, ART history and demographic data were obtained for every participant. Using a Qiagen kit on a QIAcube, genomic DNA was extracted from unsorted PBMC, with samples processed in batches of 12. Measured from the cysteine to the phenylalanine, the CDR3 is 16 residues long. Only CDR3 DNA is held: 48 bases, read in frame from base 1. CDR1 is given as SGHRS and CDR2 as YFSETQ, both from the germline V gene. The trim is 1 base for V and 4 bases for J, with a gap of 17 bases between the germline ends.

The immunoSEQ hsTCRB v3.0 assay was used at survey level resolution for TRB variable region sequencing. A depth of roughly 35,000-50,000 T-cell genomes per sample was targeted for TRB sequencing. An Illumina MiSeq with a v3 150-cycle kit was used to sequence the pooled TRB libraries. As for the authors' bioinformatics: Analysis of repertoires was carried out in R inside a reproducible Nextflow workflow spanning QC, data transformation and analysis. Custom analyses were implemented in LymphoSeq2, an R package for AIRR-Seq data exploration. After excluding several samples that yielded fewer than 5000 total TRB sequences, fewer than 200 HIV repertoires remained for analysis. Among the 200 or so HIV repertoires that were kept, around 59 were collected before ART initiation and roughly 130 were collected after ART initiation. Each repertoire was downsampled to 5000 TRB nucleotide sequences, and summary statistics were averaged across 100 downsampling iterations. The analysis kept only TRB sequences whose CDR3 regions were at least seven amino acids long. A Shannon entropy-derived clonality score and the Gini coefficient were used to measure diversity. In repertoire networks, the top 5000 CDR3 amino acid sequences were linked whenever an edit distance of one separated two sequences. Antigen specificity groups and MHC restriction were predicted for TRB CDR3 amino acid sequences with GLIPH2. CDR3 amino acid sequences were matched against VDJdb and McPAS-TCR to flag known CMV, EBV, HIV or tissue antigen associations. Pre-ART, post-ART and control groups were compared with Wilcoxon signed-rank tests and Holm-Bonferroni correction. Imported from immuneACCESS, the table was reduced by TCRdb to in-frame sequences with V and J called. These copies leave out some clones; in studies compared against another copy, an unresolved V gene accounts for under half, and the cause of the remainder is not known. V and J calls and clone size are as listed in that table; D and trimming were resolved from the DNA. Recorded for this sample are 30,000 to 40,000 clones; roughly three quarters of them occurred a single time. Of the sample, roughly 3.1% is held by the ten largest clones.

The chain was built from TRBV5-1 and TRBJ1-1; TRBD1 is possibly the D segment (6 matching bases). Material: unsorted PBMCs, obtained 1.9 years after starting antiretroviral therapy. The clonotype was recovered from a man aged 18 to 30 with HIV. The CDR3 region has the sequence CASSLQVGGAVTEAFF. The bases read TGCGCCAGCAGCTTGCAGGTCGGGGGGGCGGTCACTGAAGCTTTCTTT.